This paragraph reports one TCR beta chain. What it binds is unknown. Being one base from a much bigger clone, this may be a read error. Every donor provided 7.5 to 10 milliliters of peripheral blood. Per sample, at least 6 micrograms of total RNA were extracted. This entry is derived from a study of blood T cells in healthy people across ages. General observations from the study: It was the long-lived donors that had more naive CD4+ cells and higher diversity than aged donors.

This CDR3 region has 16 residues. Germline values: CDR1 SGDLS, CDR2 YYNGEE. Using a J-beta primer mix together with a sample-barcoded 5' primer, a second PCR was run for roughly 6 to 12 cycles. TCRdb analysed the 5' RACE reads with MiXCR anew, one entry per CDR3 protein. The sample holds some 900,000 distinct CDR3 sequences, less than 35% seen once. This clonotype was obtained from a woman of 80 years or more in good health. The chain is built from TRBV9 and TRBJ2-7; 15 bases align to TRBD2. TRBJ2-5 explains the end of the DNA better; the J call may be wrong. Sequences were obtained from blood. Here the CDR3 reads CASGVGLAGGGETQYF. The CDR3 nucleotides are TGTGCCAGCGGCGTGGGACTAGCGGGGGGTGGGGAGACCCAGTACTTC.